This T cell receptor (beta chain) stems from a study of OX40 agonist ivuxolimab in advanced cancers. The CDR3 loop spans 14 amino acids. V lost 4 bases and J 0 bases, leaving 12 bases between the germline ends. Germline V gives CDR1 SQVTM, CDR2 ANQGSEA. In regard to this clone: Its antigen is not identified.

Produced via immunoSEQ multiplex PCR; TCRdb's table is partial and in-frame only. The sample comprises about 70,000 clones, approximately 89% of which are singletons, and roughly 2% rests with the top ten. General observations from the study: Relative to CD4+ cells, CD8+ T cells on average had more expanded clones. Among the least clonally expanded were partial responders at 0.1-3.0 mg/kg.

No patient had autoimmune disease or received systemic immunosuppression. The source material was CD4+ or CD8+ T cells sorted from blood, sampled in a trial of the OX40 agonist ivuxolimab. This sequence originates from an adult with an advanced solid tumor such as melanoma, head and neck, liver or kidney cancer. V is TRBV29-1 and J is TRBJ1-1; D ambiguous. The CDR3 region is CSVGGSVLNTEAFF. The CDR3, as DNA: TGCAGCGTTGGGGGAAGCGTCCTGAACACTGAAGCTTTCTTT.